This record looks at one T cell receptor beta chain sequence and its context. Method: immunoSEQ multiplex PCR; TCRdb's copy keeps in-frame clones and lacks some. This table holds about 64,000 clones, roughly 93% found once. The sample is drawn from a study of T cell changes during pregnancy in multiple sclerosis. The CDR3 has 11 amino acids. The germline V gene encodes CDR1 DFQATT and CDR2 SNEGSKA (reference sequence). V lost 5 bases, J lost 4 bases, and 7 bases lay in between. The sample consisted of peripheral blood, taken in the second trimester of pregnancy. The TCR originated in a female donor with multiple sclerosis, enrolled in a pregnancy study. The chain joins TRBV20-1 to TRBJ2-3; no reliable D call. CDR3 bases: TGCAGTGCTCCGTCCGCAGATACGCAGTATTTT. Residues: CSAPSADTQYF.